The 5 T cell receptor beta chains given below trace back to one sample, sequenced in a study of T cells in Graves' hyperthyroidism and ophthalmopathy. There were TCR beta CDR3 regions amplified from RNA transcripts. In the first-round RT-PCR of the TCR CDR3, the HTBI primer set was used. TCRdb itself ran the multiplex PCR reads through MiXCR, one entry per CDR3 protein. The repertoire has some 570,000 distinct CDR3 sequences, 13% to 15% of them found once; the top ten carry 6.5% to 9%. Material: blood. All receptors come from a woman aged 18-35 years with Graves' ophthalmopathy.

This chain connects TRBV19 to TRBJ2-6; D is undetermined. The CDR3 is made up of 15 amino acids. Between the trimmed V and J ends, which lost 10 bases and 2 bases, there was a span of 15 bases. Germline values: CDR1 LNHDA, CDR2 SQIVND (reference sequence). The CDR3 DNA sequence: TGTGCCACATCCACAGCCAACGCTGGGGCCAACGTCCTGACTTTC. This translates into CATSTANAGANVLTF.

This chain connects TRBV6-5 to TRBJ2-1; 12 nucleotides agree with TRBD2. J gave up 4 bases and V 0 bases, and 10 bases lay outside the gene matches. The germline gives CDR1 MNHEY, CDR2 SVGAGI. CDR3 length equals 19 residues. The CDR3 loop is CASSYSGSLAGGGYNEQFF. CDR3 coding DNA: TGTGCCAGCAGTTACTCAGGCAGCCTAGCGGGAGGGGGGTACAATGAGCAGTTCTTC.

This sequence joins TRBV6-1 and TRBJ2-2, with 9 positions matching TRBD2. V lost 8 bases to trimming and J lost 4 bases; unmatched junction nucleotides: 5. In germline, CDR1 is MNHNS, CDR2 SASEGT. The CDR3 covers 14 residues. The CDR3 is CASRLAEITGELFF. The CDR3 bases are TGTGCCAGCCGACTAGCGGAGATCACCGGGGAGCTGTTTTTT.

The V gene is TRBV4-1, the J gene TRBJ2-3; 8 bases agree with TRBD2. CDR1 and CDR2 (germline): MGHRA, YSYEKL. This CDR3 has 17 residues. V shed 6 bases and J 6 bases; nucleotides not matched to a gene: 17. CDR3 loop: CASRPARSGGGADTQYF. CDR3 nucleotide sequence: TGCGCCAGCAGGCCGGCCCGATCGGGAGGGGGAGCGGATACGCAGTATTTT.

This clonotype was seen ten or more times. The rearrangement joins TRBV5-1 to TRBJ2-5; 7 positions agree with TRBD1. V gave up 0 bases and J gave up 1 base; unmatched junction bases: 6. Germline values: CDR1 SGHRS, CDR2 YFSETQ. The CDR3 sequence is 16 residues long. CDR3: CASSLGQGVVQETQYF. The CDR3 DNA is TGCGCCAGCAGCTTGGGACAGGGCGTGGTCCAAGAGACCCAGTACTTC.